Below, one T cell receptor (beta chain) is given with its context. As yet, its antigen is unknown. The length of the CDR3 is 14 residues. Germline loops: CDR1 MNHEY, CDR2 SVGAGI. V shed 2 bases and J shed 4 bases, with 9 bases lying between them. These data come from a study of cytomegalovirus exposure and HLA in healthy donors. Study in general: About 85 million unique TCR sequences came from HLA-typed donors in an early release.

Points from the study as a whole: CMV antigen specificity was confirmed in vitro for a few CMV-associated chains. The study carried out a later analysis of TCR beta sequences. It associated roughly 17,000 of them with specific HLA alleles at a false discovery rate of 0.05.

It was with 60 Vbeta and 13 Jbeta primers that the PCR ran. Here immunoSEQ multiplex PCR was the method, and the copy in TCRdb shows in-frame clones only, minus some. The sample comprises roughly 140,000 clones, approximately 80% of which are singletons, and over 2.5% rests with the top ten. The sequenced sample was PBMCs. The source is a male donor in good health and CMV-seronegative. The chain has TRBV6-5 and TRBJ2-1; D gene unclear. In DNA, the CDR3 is TGTGCCAGCAGTTACCAGGTGAAGTACAATGAGCAGTTCTTC. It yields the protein CASSYQVKYNEQFF.